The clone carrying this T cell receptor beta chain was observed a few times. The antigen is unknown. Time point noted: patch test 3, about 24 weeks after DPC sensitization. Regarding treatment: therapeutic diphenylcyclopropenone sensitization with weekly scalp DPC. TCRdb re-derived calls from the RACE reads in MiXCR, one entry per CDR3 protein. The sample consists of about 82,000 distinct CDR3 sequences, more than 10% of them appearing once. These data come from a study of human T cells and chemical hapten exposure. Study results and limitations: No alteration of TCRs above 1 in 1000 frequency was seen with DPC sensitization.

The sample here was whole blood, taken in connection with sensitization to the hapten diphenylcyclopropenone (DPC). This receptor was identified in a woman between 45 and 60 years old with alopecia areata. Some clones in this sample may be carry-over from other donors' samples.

The CDR3 DNA reads as TGTGCCAGCAGCCGCGACGGACACACTGAAGCTTTCTTT. This sequence encodes CASSRDGHTEAFF. The chain carries TRBV6-1 and TRBJ1-1; D is uncertain. The germline CDR1 and CDR2 sequences are MNHNS and SASEGT. The CDR3 spans 13 residues. Trimming took off 6 bases at V and 3 bases at J, with 11 bases between the two ends.